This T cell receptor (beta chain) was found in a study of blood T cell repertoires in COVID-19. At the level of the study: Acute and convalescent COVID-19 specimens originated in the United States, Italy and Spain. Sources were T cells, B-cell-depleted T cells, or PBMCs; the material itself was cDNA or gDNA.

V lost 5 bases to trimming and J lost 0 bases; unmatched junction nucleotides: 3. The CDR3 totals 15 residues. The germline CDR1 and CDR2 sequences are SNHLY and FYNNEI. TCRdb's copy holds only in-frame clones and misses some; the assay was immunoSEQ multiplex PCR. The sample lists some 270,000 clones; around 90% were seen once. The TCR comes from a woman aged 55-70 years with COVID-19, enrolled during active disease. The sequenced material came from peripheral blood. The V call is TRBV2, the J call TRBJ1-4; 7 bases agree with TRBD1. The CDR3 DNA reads TGTGCCAGCAGTCCCACAGGGGCAACTAATGAAAAACTGTTTTTT. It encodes CASSPTGATNEKLFF.